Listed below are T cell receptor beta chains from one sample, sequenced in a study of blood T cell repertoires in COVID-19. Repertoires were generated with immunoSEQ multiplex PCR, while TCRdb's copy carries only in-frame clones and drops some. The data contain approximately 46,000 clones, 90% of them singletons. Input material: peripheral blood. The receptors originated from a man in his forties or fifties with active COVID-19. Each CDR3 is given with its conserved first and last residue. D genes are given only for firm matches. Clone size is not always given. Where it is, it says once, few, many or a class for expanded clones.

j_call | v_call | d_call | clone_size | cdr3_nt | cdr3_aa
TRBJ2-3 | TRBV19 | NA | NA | TGTGCCAGTAGTATATCGGTAAGCGGCGGGGGCCGCACAGATACGCAGTATTTT | CASSISVSGGGRTDTQYF
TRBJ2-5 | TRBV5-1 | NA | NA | TGCGCCAGCAGCTTGGGTAGGGGAGAGACCCAGTACTTC | CASSLGRGETQYF
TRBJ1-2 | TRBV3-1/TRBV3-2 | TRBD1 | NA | TGTGCCAGCAGCCAAAATGGACAGGGGGTCGGCTACACCTTC | CASSQNGQGVGYTF
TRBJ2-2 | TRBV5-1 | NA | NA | TGCGCCAGCAGGCTCAACCAGGGGAACACCGGGGAGCTGTTTTTT | CASRLNQGNTGELFF
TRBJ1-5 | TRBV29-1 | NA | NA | TGCAGCGTATGTCGGCGGACTCGGCGGCTTTATAGCAATCAGCCCCAGCATTTT | CSVCRRTRRLYSNQPQHF
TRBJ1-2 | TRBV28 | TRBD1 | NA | TGTGCCAGCAGTTTAAAGGACAGGGGCTATGGCTACACCTTC | CASSLKDRGYGYTF
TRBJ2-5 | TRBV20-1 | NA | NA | TGCAGTGCTCGTCGGGAGACCCAGTACTTC | CSARRETQYF
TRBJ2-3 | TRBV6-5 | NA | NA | TGTGCCAGCAGAGGCGGGGCGGTAGATACGCAGTATTTT | CASRGGAVDTQYF
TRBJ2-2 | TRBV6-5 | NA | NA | TGTGCCGGATTACAGGGTACCAACACCGGGGAGCTGTTTTTT | CAGLQGTNTGELFF
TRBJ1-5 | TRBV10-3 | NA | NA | TGTGCCATCTCCCAGACAGTTGGCAATCAGCCCCAGCATTTT | CAISQTVGNQPQHF
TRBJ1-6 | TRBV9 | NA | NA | TGTGCCAGCAGCCCCTCCAGTGGTGAAAGTGGTTCACCCCTCCACTTT | CASSPSSGESGSPLHF
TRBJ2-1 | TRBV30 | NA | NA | TGTGCCTGGAGTGAACAACAGTACAATGAGCAGTTCTTC | CAWSEQQYNEQFF
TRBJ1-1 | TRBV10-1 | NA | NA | TGCGCCAGCCGCCCGGGGGGGCTAAACACTGAAGCTTTCTTT | CASRPGGLNTEAFF
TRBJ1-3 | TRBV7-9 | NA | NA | TGTGCCAGCAGCTTAAGGACTGTTGGAAACACCATATATTTT | CASSLRTVGNTIYF
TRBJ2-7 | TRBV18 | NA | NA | TGTGCCAGCTCACTAGCACAGGGTGGTGACGAGCAGTACTTC | CASSLAQGGDEQYF
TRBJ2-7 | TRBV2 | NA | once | TGTGCCAGCAGTGGAGACTCCTACGAGCAGTACTTC | CASSGDSYEQYF
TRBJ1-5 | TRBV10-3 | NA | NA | TGTGCCATCAGTGAAGGGGGTGCCGGGCAGCCCCAGCATTTT | CAISEGGAGQPQHF
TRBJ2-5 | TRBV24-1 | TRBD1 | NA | TGTGCCACCAGTGATCCGGGACAGGGATGGGAGACCCAGTACTTC | CATSDPGQGWETQYF
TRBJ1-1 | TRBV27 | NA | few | TGTGCCAGCAGTTTGACAAGTATTTTGAACACTGAAGCTTTCTTT | CASSLTSILNTEAFF
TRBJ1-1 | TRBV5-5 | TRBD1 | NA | TGTGCCAGCAGCTACGGACAGGGAGGCACTGAAGCTTTCTTT | CASSYGQGGTEAFF
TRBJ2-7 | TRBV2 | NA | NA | TGTGCCACTAATCGGGCCTACGAGCAGTACTTC | CATNRAYEQYF
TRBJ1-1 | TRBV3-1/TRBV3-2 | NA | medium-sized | TGTGCCAGCAGCCCCCTGGGAGGTGTTGAAGCTTTCTTT | CASSPLGGVEAFF
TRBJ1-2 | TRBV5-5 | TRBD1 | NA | TGTGCCAGCAGCAAGTCACAGGGGGCTTTCAGTGGCTACACCTTC | CASSKSQGAFSGYTF
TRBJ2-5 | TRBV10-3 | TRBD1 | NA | TGTGCCATCAGTGAGACCTGGGACAGCGCCCCAGAGACCCAGTACTTC | CAISETWDSAPETQYF
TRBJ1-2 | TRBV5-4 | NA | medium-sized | TGTGCCAGCAGCTTGTGGACGGGAGGGGATGGCTACACCTTC | CASSLWTGGDGYTF
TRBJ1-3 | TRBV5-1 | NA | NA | TGCGCCAGCAGCTCGGGTCTCGGCGGAAACACCATATATTTT | CASSSGLGGNTIYF
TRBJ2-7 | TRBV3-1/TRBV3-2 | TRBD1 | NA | TGTGCCAGCAGACCGGGACAGAGCTACGAGCAGTACTTC | CASRPGQSYEQYF
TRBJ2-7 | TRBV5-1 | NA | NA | TGCGCCACCAAAGTACAGGCTAGCTCCTACGAGCAGTACTTC | CATKVQASSYEQYF
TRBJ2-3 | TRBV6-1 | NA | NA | TGTGCCAGCAGTGTGGGCCTCTTCGGGGCAGATACGCAGTATTTT | CASSVGLFGADTQYF
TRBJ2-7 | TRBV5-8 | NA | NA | TGTGCCAGCAGCGACAGACAGATTGTAAGCTCCTACGAGCAGTACTTC | CASSDRQIVSSYEQYF
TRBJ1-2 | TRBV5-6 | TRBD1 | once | TGTGCCAGCAGCGCAGAGTACAGGGGCGGCTACACCTTC | CASSAEYRGGYTF
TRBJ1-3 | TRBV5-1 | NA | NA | TGCGCCAGCAAACCGGAGACGGCGAGCTCTGGAAACACCATATATTTT | CASKPETASSGNTIYF
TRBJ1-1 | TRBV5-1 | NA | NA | TGCGCCAGCAGTAACAGGGAGGGTAACACTGAAGCTTTCTTT | CASSNREGNTEAFF
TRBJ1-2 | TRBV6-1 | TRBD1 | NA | TGTGCCAGCAGTGATTGGACAGGACCTAACTATGGCTACACCTTC | CASSDWTGPNYGYTF
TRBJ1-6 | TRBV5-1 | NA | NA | TGCGCCCACCAGGGGAGTAGGTCCTATAATTCACCCCTCCACTTT | CAHQGSRSYNSPLHF
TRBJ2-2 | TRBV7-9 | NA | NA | TGTGCCAGCAGCCCGAAGGAGGGGGGGAAAGGAGGGACCGGGGAGCTGTTTTTT | CASSPKEGGKGGTGELFF
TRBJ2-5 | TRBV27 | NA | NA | TGTGCCAGCAGTTTCCGGGGGGCGAGGCAAGAGACCCAGTACTTC | CASSFRGARQETQYF
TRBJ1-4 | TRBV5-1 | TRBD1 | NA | TGCGCCAGCAGCGGGACAACAGGGGACCGTAATGAAAAACTGTTTTTT | CASSGTTGDRNEKLFF
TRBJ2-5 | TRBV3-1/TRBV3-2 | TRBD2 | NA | TGTGCCAGCAGCCAAGGGGTAGCGGGGTTAGAGACCCAGTACTTC | CASSQGVAGLETQYF
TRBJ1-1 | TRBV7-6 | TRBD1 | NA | TGTGCCAGCAGCCCCCGACAGGGGGCTCAGAACACTGAAGCTTTCTTT | CASSPRQGAQNTEAFF
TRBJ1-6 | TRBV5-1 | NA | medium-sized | TGCGCCAGCAGCGGAGGGGATTTGGAAAGTTCACCCCTCCACTTT | CASSGGDLESSPLHF
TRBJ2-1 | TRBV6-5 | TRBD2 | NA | TGTGCCAGCAGTTCCGCTAGCGGGGGTAAGGATGAGCAGTTCTTC | CASSSASGGKDEQFF
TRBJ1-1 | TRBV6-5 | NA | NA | TGTGCCAGCAGTTCCGTATCCCGGGGAAGGACTGAAGCTTTCTTT | CASSSVSRGRTEAFF
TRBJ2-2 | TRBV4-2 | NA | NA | TGTGCCAGCAGCCCCTACTCGAACACCGGGGAGCTGTTTTTT | CASSPYSNTGELFF
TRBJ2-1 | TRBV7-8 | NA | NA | TGTGCCAGCAGCGGTCAGGGGGGCTTGCACGGTGAGCAGTTCTTC | CASSGQGGLHGEQFF
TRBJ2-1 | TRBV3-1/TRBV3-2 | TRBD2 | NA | TGTGCCAGCAGCCAAGATCTTTTGACTAGCGTTGCCTACAATGAGCAGTTCTTC | CASSQDLLTSVAYNEQFF
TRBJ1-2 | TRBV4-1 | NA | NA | TGCGCCAGCAGCCAACACCGACAACTCGCCGGGATTGGCTACACCTTC | CASSQHRQLAGIGYTF
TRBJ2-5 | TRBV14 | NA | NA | TGTGCCAGCAGCCAAGATCAGGGCTACCAAGAGACCCAGTACTTC | CASSQDQGYQETQYF
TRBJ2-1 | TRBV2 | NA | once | TGTGCCAGCAGCTTCGGGTCCGAGGGATGGAATGAGCAGTTCTTC | CASSFGSEGWNEQFF
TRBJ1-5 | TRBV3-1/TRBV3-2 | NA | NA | TGTGCCAGCAGCCAAAACGGACATAGCAATCAGCCCCAGCATTTT | CASSQNGHSNQPQHF
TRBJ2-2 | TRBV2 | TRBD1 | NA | TGTGCCAGCAGGGGAACCGGGACAGCTACCGGGGAGCTGTTTTTT | CASRGTGTATGELFF
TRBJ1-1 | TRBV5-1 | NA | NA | TGCGCCAGCAGCGGGGGGACCGGTATGAACACTGAAGCTTTCTTT | CASSGGTGMNTEAFF